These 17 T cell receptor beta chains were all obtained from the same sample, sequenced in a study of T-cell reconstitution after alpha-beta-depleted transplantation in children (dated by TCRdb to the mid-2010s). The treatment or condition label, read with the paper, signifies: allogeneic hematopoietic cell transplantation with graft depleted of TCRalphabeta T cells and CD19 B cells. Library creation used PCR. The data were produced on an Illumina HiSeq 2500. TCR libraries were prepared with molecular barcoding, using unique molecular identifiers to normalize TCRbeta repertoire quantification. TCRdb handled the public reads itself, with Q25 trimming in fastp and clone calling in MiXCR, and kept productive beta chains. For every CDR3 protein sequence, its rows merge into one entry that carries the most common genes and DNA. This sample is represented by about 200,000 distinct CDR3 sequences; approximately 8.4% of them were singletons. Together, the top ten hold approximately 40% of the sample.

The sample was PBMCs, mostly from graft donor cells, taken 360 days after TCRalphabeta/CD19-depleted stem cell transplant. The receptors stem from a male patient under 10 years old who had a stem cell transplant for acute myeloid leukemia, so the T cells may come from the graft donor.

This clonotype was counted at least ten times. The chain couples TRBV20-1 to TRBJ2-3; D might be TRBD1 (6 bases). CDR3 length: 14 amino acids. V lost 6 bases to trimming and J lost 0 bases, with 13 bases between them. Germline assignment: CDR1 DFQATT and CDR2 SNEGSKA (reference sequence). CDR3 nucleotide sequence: TGCAGTGCCAGTCCCGGGACAAGCACAGATACGCAGTATTTT. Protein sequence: CSASPGTSTDTQYF.

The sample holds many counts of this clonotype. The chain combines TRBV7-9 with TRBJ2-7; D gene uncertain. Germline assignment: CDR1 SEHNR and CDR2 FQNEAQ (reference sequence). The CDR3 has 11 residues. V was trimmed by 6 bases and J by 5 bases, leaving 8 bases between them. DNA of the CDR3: TGTGCCAGCAGTGCAGGCAACGAGCAGTACGTC. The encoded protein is CASSAGNEQYV.

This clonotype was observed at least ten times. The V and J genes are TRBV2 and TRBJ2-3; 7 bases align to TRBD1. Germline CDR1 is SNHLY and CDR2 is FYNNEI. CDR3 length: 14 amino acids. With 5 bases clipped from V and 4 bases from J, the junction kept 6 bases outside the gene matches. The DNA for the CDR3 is TGTGCCAGCAGTTATACCCAGGGGGCAGATACGCAGTATTTT. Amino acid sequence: CASSYTQGADTQYF.

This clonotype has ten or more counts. The CDR3 loop is CASSLVFGWEKTQYF. The CDR3 bases are TGTGCCAGCAGCTTAGTGTTCGGATGGGAAAAGACCCAGTACTTC. The chain combines TRBV7-2 with TRBJ2-5; D uncertain. The CDR3 has 15 residues. Trimming stripped 1 base from V and 6 bases from J, with 15 bases between. Germline CDR1 and CDR2: SGHTA and FQGNSA.

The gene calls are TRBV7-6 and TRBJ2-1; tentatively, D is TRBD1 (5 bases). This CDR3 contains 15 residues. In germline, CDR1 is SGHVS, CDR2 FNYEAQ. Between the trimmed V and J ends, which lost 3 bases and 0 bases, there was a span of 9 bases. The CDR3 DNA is TGTGCCAGCAGCTTCAGACAGAGCTCCTACAATGAGCAGTTCTTC. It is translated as CASSFRQSSYNEQFF.

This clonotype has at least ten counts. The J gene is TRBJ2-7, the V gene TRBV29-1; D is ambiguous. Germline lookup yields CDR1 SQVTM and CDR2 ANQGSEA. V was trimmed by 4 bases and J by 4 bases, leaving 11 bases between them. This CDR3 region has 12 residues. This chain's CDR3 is CSVAVSPYEQYF. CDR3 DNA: TGCAGCGTTGCGGTGAGCCCTTACGAGCAGTACTTC.

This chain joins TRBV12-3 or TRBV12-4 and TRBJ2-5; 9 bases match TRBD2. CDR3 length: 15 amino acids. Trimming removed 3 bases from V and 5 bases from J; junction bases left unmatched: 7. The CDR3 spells CASSFLRGGRETQYF. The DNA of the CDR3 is TGTGCCAGCAGTTTCTTGCGGGGGGGCCGGGAGACCCAGTACTTC.

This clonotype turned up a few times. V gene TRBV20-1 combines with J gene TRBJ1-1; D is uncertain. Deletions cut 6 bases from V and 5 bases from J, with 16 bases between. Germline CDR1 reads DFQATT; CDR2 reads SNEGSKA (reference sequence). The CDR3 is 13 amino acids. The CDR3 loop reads CSAVDQVATEAFF. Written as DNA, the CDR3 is TGCAGTGCCGTTGATCAGGTAGCGACTGAAGCTTTCTTT.

CDR3 bases: TGCAGTGCTTACTCCCAGGGGGCAACTAATGAAAAACTGTTTTTT. This sequence encodes CSAYSQGATNEKLFF. The J gene is TRBJ1-4, the V gene TRBV20-1; 7 bases are a match to TRBD1. With V trimmed by 5 bases and J by 0 bases, 6 bases remained unmatched. Germline V gene sequence: CDR1 DFQATT, CDR2 SNEGSKA (reference sequence). The length of the CDR3 is 15 residues.

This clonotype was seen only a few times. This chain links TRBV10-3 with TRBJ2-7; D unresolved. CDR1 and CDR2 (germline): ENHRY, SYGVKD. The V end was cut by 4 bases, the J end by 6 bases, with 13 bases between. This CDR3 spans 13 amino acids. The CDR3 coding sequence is TGTGCCATCAGTGCAGTTACCTCCGGCGAGCAGTACGTC. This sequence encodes CAISAVTSGEQYV.

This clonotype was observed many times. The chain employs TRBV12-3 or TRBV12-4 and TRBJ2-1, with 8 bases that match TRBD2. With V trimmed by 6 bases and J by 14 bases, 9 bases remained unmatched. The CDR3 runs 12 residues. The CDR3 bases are TGTGCCAGCAGCCAAACCGCCGGGGGGGAGTTCTTC. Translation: CASSQTAGGEFF.

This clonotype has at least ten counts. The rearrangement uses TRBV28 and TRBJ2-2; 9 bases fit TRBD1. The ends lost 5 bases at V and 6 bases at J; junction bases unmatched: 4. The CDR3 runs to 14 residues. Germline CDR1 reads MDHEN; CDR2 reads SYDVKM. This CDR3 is CASSRDREAGELFF. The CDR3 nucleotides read TGTGCCAGCAGTCGGGACAGGGAGGCCGGGGAGCTGTTTTTT.

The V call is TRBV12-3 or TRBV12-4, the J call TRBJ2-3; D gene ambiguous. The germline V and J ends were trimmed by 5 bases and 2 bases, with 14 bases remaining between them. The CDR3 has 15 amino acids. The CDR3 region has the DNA TGTGCCAGCAGTCCTCAGTCGTGGGTCACAGATACGCAGTATTTT. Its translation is CASSPQSWVTDTQYF.

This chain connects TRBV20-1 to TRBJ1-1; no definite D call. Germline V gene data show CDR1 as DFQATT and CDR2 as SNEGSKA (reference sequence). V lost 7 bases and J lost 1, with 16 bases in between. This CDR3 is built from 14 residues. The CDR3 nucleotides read TGCAGTGGGAGCAAGGGTTCGGGGAACACTGAAGCTTTCTTT. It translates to CSGSKGSGNTEAFF.

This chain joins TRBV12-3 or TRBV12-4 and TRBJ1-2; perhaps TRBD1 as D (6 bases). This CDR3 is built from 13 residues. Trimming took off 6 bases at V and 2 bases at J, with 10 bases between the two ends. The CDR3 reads CASREDRNYGYTF. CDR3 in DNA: TGTGCCAGCAGGGAGGACAGAAACTATGGCTACACCTTC.

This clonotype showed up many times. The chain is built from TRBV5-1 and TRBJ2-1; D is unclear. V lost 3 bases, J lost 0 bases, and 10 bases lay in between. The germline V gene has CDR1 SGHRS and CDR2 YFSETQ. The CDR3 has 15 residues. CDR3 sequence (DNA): TGCGCCAGCAGCTCCGGTCTGGGCTCCTACAATGAGCAGTTCTTC. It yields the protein CASSSGLGSYNEQFF.

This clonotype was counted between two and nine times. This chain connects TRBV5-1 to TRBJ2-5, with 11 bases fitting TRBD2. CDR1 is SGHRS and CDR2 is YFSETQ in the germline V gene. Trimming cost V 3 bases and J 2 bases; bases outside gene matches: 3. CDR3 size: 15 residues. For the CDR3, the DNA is TGCGCCAGCAGCTCGACTAGCGGGACTCAAGAGACCCAGTACTTC. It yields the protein CASSSTSGTQETQYF. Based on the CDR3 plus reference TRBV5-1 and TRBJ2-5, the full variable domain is KAGVTQTPRYLIKTRGQQVTLSCSPISGHRSVSWYQQTPGQGLQFLFEYFSETQRNKGNFPGRFSGRQFSNSRSEMNVSTLELGDSALYLCASSSTSGTQETQYFGPGTRLLVL.